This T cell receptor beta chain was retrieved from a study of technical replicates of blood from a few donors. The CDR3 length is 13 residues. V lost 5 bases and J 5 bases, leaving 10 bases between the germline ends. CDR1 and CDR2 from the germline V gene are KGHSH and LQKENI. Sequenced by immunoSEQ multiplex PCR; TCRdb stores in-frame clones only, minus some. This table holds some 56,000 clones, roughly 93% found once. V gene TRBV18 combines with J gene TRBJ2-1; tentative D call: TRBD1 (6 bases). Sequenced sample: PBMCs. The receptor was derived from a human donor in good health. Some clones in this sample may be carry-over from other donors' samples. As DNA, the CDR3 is TGTGCCAGCTCATCGACAGGAAACAATGAGCAGTTCTTC. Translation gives CASSSTGNNEQFF. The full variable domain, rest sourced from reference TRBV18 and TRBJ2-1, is NAGVMQNPRHLVRRRGQEARLRCSPMKGHSHVYWYRQLPEEGLKFMVYLQKENIIDESGMPKERFSAEFPKEGPSILRIQQVVRGDSAAYFCASSSTGNNEQFFGPGTRLTVL.